Listed below are T cell receptor beta chains from one sample, sequenced in a study of ipilimumab plus nivolumab after autologous stem cell transplantation. Assay used: immunoSEQ multiplex PCR; TCRdb lists only in-frame clones, some missing. The data show about 4,800 clones, about 63% seen once. This material consisted of PBMCs, taken in a trial of ipilimumab plus nivolumab as post-transplant consolidation. The source of these receptors is a male donor with multiple myeloma. Each CDR3 is given with its conserved first and last residue. D genes are given only for firm matches. Size is omitted from some rows. Given values are once, few, many or a class for expanded clones.

j_call	v_call	d_call	clone_size	cdr3_nt	cdr3_aa
TRBJ2-3	TRBV28	-	-	TGTGCCAGCAGTCTCCCCCATACAGATACGCAGTATTTT	CASSLPHTDTQYF
TRBJ2-1	TRBV28	TRBD1	-	TGTGCCAGCAGTTTCGGGACAGGGCACTTGGAGCAGTTCTTC	CASSFGTGHLEQFF
TRBJ2-6	TRBV15	-	-	TGTGCCACCAGCAGAGATTGGGGAGGATCCAACGTCCTGACTTTC	CATSRDWGGSNVLTF
TRBJ2-7	TRBV6-1	-	few	TGTGCCAGCAGTATTGGACAGGGAGGGTACGAGCAGTACTTC	CASSIGQGGYEQYF
TRBJ2-7	TRBV7-3	TRBD2	few	TGTGCCAGCAGCTCAACACCGGGACTAGCGAACGAGCAGTACTTC	CASSSTPGLANEQYF
TRBJ2-1	TRBV10-2	-	-	TGCGCCAGCAGTGTACTAGCTAGACCCCACTCCTACAATGAGCAGTTCTTC	CASSVLARPHSYNEQFF
TRBJ1-1	TRBV28	TRBD1	-	TGTGCCAGCAGTTCGCAGGGACAGGGGTTCACTGAAGCTTTCTTT	CASSSQGQGFTEAFF
TRBJ1-2	TRBV7-3	-	-	TGTGCCAGCAGCTTAACGGGCAGCTATGGCTACACCTTC	CASSLTGSYGYTF
TRBJ1-1	TRBV5-6	-	few	TGTGCCAGCAGCTTTGGCAGGTCGAACACTGAAGCTTTCTTT	CASSFGRSNTEAFF
TRBJ2-7	TRBV5-1	-	-	TGCGCCAGCAGCCCGATGAGGCGCAGACAGGAGCAGTACTTC	CASSPMRRRQEQYF
TRBJ1-1	TRBV9	-	large	TGTGCCAGCAGCCCCCCTGGGCAGGGGAACACTGAAGCTTTCTTT	CASSPPGQGNTEAFF
TRBJ2-3	TRBV7-2	TRBD2	few	TGTGCCAGCAGCCCAAACTTAGAGTCAGAACTAGCGGGGGCTCGGGAGTATTTT	CASSPNLESELAGAREYF
TRBJ2-7	TRBV5-5	TRBD1	-	TGTGCCAGCAGCCAAGGACAGGGTGTATCCTACGAGCAGTACTTC	CASSQGQGVSYEQYF
TRBJ2-7	TRBV6-1	TRBD1	-	TGTGCCAGCAATCCGGGACAGGGCTACGAGCAGTACTTC	CASNPGQGYEQYF
TRBJ1-2	TRBV7-8	TRBD1	-	TGTGCCAGCAGCCCAGACAGGGGTACTGGCTATGGCTACACCTTC	CASSPDRGTGYGYTF
TRBJ2-7	TRBV10-1	TRBD1	medium-sized	TGCGCCAGCAGTGAGCGGACAGGCCGAGACTACGAGCAGTACTTC	CASSERTGRDYEQYF
TRBJ1-2	TRBV6-1	TRBD1	-	TGTGCCAGCAGCGACAGACAGGGCCCTGATGGCTACACCTTC	CASSDRQGPDGYTF
TRBJ1-1	TRBV19	-	-	TGTGCCAGTCGGGATGGGGACACTGAAGCTTTCTTT	CASRDGDTEAFF
TRBJ2-1	TRBV13	TRBD2	-	TGTGCCAGCAGCCCCCCTAGCGGGAGGGCCCCCCTCTCGGAGTTCTTC	CASSPPSGRAPLSEFF
TRBJ2-3	TRBV19	-	medium-sized	TGTGCCAGTAGTACCCTCTCGGACGGAGATACGCAGTATTTT	CASSTLSDGDTQYF
TRBJ1-5	TRBV5-5	-	few	TGTGCCAGCAGCTTGGTCGGGACTAGCAATCAGCCCCAGCATTTT	CASSLVGTSNQPQHF
TRBJ2-1	TRBV19	-	few	TGTGCCAGTAGTAACGGGCTCTCCTACAATGAGCAGTTCTTC	CASSNGLSYNEQFF
TRBJ2-7	TRBV6-1	-	few	TGTGCCAGCAGTGAAGGAGGAGGGCCCAGGGAGCAGTACTTC	CASSEGGGPREQYF
TRBJ1-4	TRBV11-2	-	once	TGTGCCAGCAGCCGAGGGACTCATGAAAAACTGTTTTTT	CASSRGTHEKLFF
TRBJ1-1	TRBV5-4	-	-	TGTGCCAGCAGCGAAAGGAACACTGAAGCTTTCTTT	CASSERNTEAFF
TRBJ2-5	TRBV15	-	-	TGTGCCACCAGCAGAGACCTCGAGACCCAGTACTTC	CATSRDLETQYF